This T cell receptor (beta chain) was identified in a study of shared T cell receptors in the human thymus. Assay used: immunoSEQ multiplex PCR; TCRdb lists only in-frame clones, some missing. The sample consists of almost 550,000 clones, more than 75% of them appearing once. Germline V gene data show CDR1 as ENHRY and CDR2 as SYGVKD. The CDR3 loop spans 16 amino acids. Trimming cost V 6 bases and J 0 bases; bases outside gene matches: 9. The same specimen was also included in a second study, on human thymus T cells. That source reports: Resections from corrective heart surgery provided thymus tissue. Among thymic and blood repertoires, usage of V and J genes appeared biased.

The sequence was obtained from a boy under two years old with a congenital heart defect. The source material was thymocytes. This chain links TRBV10-3 with TRBJ1-1; 8 positions match TRBD1. CDR3 in DNA: TGTGCCATCAGCCGGACAGGGCCGACTTTGAACACTGAAGCTTTCTTT. Translated: CAISRTGPTLNTEAFF.